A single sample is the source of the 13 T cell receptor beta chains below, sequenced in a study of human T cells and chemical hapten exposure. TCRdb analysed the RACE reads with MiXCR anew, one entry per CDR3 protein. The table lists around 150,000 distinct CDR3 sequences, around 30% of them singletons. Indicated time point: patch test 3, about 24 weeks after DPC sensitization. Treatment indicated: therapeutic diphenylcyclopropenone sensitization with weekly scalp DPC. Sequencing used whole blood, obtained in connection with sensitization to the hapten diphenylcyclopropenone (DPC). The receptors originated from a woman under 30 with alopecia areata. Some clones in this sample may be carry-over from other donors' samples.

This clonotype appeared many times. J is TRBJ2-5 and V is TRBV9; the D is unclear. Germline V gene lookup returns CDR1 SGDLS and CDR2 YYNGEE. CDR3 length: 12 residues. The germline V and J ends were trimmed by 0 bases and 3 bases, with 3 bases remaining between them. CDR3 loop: CASSVEEETQYF. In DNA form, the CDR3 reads TGTGCCAGCAGCGTAGAAGAAGAGACCCAGTACTTC.

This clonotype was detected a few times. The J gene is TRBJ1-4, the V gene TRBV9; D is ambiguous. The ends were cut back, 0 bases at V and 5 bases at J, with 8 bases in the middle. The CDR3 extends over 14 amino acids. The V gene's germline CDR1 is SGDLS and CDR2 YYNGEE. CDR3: CASSVAVGNEKLFF. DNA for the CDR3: TGTGCCAGCAGCGTAGCGGTCGGGAATGAAAAACTGTTTTTT. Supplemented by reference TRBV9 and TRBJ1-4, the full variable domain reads DSGVTQTPKHLITATGQRVTLRCSPRSGDLSVYWYQQSLDQGLQFLIQYYNGEERAKGNILERFSAQQFPDLHSELNLSSLELGDSALYFCASSVAVGNEKLFFGSGTQLSVL.

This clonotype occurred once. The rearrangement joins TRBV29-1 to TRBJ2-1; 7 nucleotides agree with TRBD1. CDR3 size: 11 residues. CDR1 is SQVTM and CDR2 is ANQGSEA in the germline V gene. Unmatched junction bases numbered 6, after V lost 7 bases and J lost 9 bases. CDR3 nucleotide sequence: TGCAGCGCCAGGACAGGTGGTGAGCAGTTCTTC. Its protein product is CSARTGGEQFF.

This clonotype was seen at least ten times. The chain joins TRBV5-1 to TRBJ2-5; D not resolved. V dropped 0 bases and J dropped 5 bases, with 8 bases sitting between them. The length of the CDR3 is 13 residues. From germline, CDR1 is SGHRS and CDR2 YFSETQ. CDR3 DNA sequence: TGCGCCAGCAGCTTGGTGGGATCGGAGACCCAGTACTTC. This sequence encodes CASSLVGSETQYF.

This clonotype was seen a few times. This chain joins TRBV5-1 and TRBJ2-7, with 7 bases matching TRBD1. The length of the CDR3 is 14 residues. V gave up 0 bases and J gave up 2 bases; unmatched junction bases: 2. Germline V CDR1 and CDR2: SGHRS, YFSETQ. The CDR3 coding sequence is TGCGCCAGCAGCTTGGGGGACAGTACCTACGAGCAGTACTTC. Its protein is CASSLGDSTYEQYF.

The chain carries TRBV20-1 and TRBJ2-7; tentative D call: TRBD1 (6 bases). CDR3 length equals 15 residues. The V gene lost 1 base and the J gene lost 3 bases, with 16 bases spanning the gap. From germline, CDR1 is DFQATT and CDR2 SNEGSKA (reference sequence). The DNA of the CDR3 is TGCAGTGCTAGAGGCTCCGGGACATTCTTCTACGAGCAGTACTTC. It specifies CSARGSGTFFYEQYF.

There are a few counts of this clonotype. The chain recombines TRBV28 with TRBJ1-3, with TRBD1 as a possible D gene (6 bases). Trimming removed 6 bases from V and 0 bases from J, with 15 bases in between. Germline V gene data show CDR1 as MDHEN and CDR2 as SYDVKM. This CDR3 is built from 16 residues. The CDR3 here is CASSTPGGASGNTIYF. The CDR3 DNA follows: TGTGCCAGCAGCACTCCGGGGGGGGCCTCTGGAAACACCATATATTTT.

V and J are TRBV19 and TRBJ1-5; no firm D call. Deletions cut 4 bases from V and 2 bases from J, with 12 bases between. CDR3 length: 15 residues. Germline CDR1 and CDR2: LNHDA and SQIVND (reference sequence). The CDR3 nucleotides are TGTGCCAGTAGTAATCGCCCATATGGCAATCAGCCCCAGCATTTT. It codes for CASSNRPYGNQPQHF.

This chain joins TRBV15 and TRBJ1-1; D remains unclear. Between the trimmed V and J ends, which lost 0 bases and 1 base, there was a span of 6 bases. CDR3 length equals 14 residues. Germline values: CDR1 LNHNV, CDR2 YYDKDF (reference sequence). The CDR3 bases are TGTGCCACCAGCAGAGATAGAGGGAACACTGAAGCTTTCTTT. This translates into CATSRDRGNTEAFF.

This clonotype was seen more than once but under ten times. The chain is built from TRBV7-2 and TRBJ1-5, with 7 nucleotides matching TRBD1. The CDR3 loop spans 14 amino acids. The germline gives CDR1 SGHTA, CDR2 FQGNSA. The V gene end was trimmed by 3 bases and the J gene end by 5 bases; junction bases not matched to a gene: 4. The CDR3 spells CASSFGQEHQPQHF. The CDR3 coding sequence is TGTGCCAGCAGCTTCGGACAGGAGCATCAGCCCCAGCATTTT.

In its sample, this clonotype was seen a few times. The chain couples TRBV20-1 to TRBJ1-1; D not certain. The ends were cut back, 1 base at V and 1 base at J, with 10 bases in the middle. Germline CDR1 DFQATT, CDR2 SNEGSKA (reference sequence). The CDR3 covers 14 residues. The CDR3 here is CSARGRRANTEAFF. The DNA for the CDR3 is TGCAGTGCTAGAGGAAGGAGGGCGAACACTGAAGCTTTCTTT.

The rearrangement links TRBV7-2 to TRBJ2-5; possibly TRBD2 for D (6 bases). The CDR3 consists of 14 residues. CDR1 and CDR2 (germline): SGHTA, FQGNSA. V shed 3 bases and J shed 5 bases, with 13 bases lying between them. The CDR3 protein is CASSFGGSMETQYF. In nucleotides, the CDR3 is TGTGCCAGCAGCTTCGGAGGGAGTATGGAGACCCAGTACTTC.

CDR3 DNA: TGTGCCAGCAGCCACCAGGGCGGCTCCTACGAGCAGTACTTC. As protein: CASSHQGGSYEQYF. The chain couples TRBV3-1 to TRBJ2-7; possibly TRBD1 for D (5 bases). The CDR3 is made up of 14 amino acids. With 3 bases removed from V and 0 bases from J, the gap between germline ends came to 9 bases. Germline V gene data show CDR1 as LGHDT and CDR2 as YNNKEL (reference sequence).